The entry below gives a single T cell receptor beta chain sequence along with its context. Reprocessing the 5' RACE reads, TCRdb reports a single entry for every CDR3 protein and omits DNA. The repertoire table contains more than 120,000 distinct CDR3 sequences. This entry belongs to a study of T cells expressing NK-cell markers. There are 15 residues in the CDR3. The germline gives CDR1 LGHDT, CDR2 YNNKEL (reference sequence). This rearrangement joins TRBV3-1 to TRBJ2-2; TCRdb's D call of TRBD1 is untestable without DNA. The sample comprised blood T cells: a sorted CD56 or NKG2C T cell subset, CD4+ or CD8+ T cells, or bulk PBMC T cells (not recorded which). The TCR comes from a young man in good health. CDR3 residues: CASSQGTGSTGELFF.